Listed below are T cell receptor beta chains from one sample, sequenced in a study of T cells after yellow fever vaccination. MiXCR was run by TCRdb on the 5' RACE reads, yielding one entry per CDR3 protein. The sample carries about 580,000 distinct CDR3 sequences, 17% recorded once. The input for sequencing was PBMCs, taken roughly 5 days after the first yellow fever vaccination. The receptors shown here come from a man between 18 and 35 years old who received the YFV17D yellow fever vaccine. The CDR3 runs from the conserved cysteine through the conserved F or W. D genes are given only for firm matches. Where a row states a size, it is once, few, many or the class of an expanded clone; other rows omit it.

V	size	J	D	DNA	CDR3
TRBV3-1	few	TRBJ1-2	-	TGTGCCAGCAGCCAAGTCCTCGGCGGCTCCCGTTATGGCTACACCTTC	CASSQVLGGSRYGYTF
TRBV4-2	few	TRBJ1-4	-	TGTGCCAGCAGCCAACGGGGACGGGTCACTAATGAAAAACTGTTTTTT	CASSQRGRVTNEKLFF
TRBV7-2	-	TRBJ1-5	-	TGTGCCAGCAGCTTAGAGTATCAGCCCCAGCATTTT	CASSLEYQPQHF
TRBV7-7	-	TRBJ2-1	TRBD2	TGTGCTAGCAGCTCCAATAGCGGGGGGGTTAATGAGCAGTTCTTC	CASSSNSGGVNEQFF
TRBV25-1	many	TRBJ1-1	-	TGTGCCAGCAGTTTATTAATGAACACTGAAGCTTTCTTT	CASSLLMNTEAFF
TRBV4-2	few	TRBJ2-2	TRBD1	TGTGCCAGCAGCCAAAGGGACAGGGGCGAGAACACCGGGGAGCTGTTTTTT	CASSQRDRGENTGELFF
TRBV6-5	-	TRBJ2-2	-	TGTGCCAGCAGTTTTGGGTGGGAAGTTACCGGGGAGCTGTTTTTT	CASSFGWEVTGELFF
TRBV7-9	-	TRBJ2-2	-	TGTGCCAGCAGCCCGACGGGAATCACCGGGGAGCTGTTTTTT	CASSPTGITGELFF
TRBV29-1	-	TRBJ1-2	-	TGCAGCGTTGAGGACAGAGATGGCTACACCTTC	CSVEDRDGYTF
TRBV10-2	-	TRBJ2-3	-	TGCGCCAGCAGTGAGCCAGGGGAAGGCACAGATACGCAGTATTTT	CASSEPGEGTDTQYF
TRBV10-3	few	TRBJ1-1	-	TGTGCCATCAGTGAAGTAGGCGGGAACACTGAAGCTTTCTTT	CAISEVGGNTEAFF
TRBV7-8	few	TRBJ1-2	TRBD1	TGTGCCAGCAGCTTAGCGCAGGGACAGAACTATGGCTACACCTTC	CASSLAQGQNYGYTF
TRBV7-2	-	TRBJ1-1	-	TGTGCCAGCAAGGGGTGGAACACTGAAGCTTTCTTT	CASKGWNTEAFF
TRBV6-5	few	TRBJ1-1	-	TGTGCCAGCAGTTACTCGGGCTCTAGGGACACTGAAGCTTTCTTT	CASSYSGSRDTEAFF
TRBV20-1	-	TRBJ1-5	TRBD1	TGCAGTGCGCTAGGACAGGGCAATCAGCCCCAGCATTTT	CSALGQGNQPQHF
TRBV5-1	many	TRBJ2-7	-	TGCGCCAGCAGCTCAGCTGGCCACGAGCAGTACTTC	CASSSAGHEQYF
TRBV7-9	few	TRBJ1-3	TRBD1	TGTGCCAGCAGCCGGGACAGGGTGGACACCATATATTTT	CASSRDRVDTIYF
TRBV19	-	TRBJ2-1	TRBD2	TGTGCCAGTAATGCGGGGGGGCCCTACAATGAGCAGTTCTTC	CASNAGGPYNEQFF
TRBV4-1	few	TRBJ2-7	TRBD2	TGCGCCAGCAGCCAAGATCGGGGAGGGGATCCCTACGAGCAGTACTTC	CASSQDRGGDPYEQYF
TRBV28	-	TRBJ1-5	TRBD1	TGTGCCAGCAGGCAGACAGGGTCGGAGCAGCCCCAGCATTTT	CASRQTGSEQPQHF
TRBV7-9	-	TRBJ1-5	TRBD1	TGTGCCAGCAGTTCTGCGGGGACAGATAATCAGCCCCAGCATTTT	CASSSAGTDNQPQHF
TRBV5-1	-	TRBJ2-1	TRBD2	TGCGCCAGCAGCGCACCTCGGGCGGGGGTTTCCTACAATGAGCAGTTCTTC	CASSAPRAGVSYNEQFF
TRBV11-2	few	TRBJ2-5	TRBD2	TGTGCCAGCAGCTTAGGTGGACTAGCGGGGAGGGGAGAGACCCAGTACTTC	CASSLGGLAGRGETQYF
TRBV4-3	few	TRBJ1-3	-	TGCGCCAGCAGCCCCAACCCGGGACATTCTGGAAACACCATATATTTT	CASSPNPGHSGNTIYF
TRBV19	-	TRBJ1-1	TRBD1	TGTGCCAGTAGTCCCGGGACAGGAGGAGTTGAAGCTTTCTTT	CASSPGTGGVEAFF
TRBV28	few	TRBJ1-4	-	TGTGCCAGCAGTTTAACAGGAAGGCGCTATGAAAAACTGTTTTTT	CASSLTGRRYEKLFF
TRBV7-3	-	TRBJ2-5	-	TGTGCCAGCAGCTTAAACCCGAGGCAGGAGACCCAGTACTTC	CASSLNPRQETQYF
TRBV25-1	-	TRBJ2-1	TRBD1	TGTGCCAGCAGGGAGACAGGGTTTCCGGATGAGCAGTTCTTC	CASRETGFPDEQFF
TRBV6-1	-	TRBJ2-5	TRBD2	TGTGCCAGCGAGGTTGGGCTAGCGGGGGGAGAGACCCAGTACTTC	CASEVGLAGGETQYF
TRBV6-2/TRBV6-3	-	TRBJ2-6	-	TGTGCCAGCAGGGAGATTGGGGCCAACGTCCTGACTTTC	CASREIGANVLTF
TRBV4-3	few	TRBJ2-5	TRBD2	TGCGCCAGCAGCCAGGGACTAGCGGGGACCCAGTACTTC	CASSQGLAGTQYF
TRBV3-1	many	TRBJ2-2	-	TGTGCCAGCAGCCAATTGGGGAACACCGGGGAGCTGTTTTTT	CASSQLGNTGELFF
TRBV12-3/TRBV12-4	-	TRBJ2-5	-	TGTGCCAGCAGTTTAGGCGGGACAGCCGGAAAAGAGACCCAGTACTTC	CASSLGGTAGKETQYF
TRBV12-3/TRBV12-4	-	TRBJ1-6	-	TGTGCCAGCCGACGTGCAGTTAGTAATAATTCACCCCTCCACTTT	CASRRAVSNNSPLHF
TRBV11-3	few	TRBJ2-2	-	TGTGCCAGCAGCTCCCCGACAGATTCGAACACCGGGGAGCTGTTTTTT	CASSSPTDSNTGELFF
TRBV7-2	-	TRBJ1-4	-	TGTGCCAGCAGCTTAAAGTTGGGGGCTAATGAAAAACTGTTTTTT	CASSLKLGANEKLFF
TRBV5-5	few	TRBJ1-1	-	TGTGCCAGCAGCTTGGCGCAGGTTCCAGCTTTCTTT	CASSLAQVPAFF
TRBV20-1	few	TRBJ2-1	TRBD2	TGCAGTGCTAGTAAAGCGCAGCTCGCTAGCGGGGGCTCCTACAATGAGCAGTTCTTC	CSASKAQLASGGSYNEQFF
TRBV20-1	-	TRBJ2-3	-	TGCAGTGCCTCTCCCCCAGTGGGGCAACGCGGAGGAGATACGCAGTATTTT	CSASPPVGQRGGDTQYF
TRBV5-2	-	TRBJ1-2	-	TGTGCCAGCAAACCTCCGTCCCCGTCCTCTGCCCCGCGGAGAGTCCCCAAGAACTATGGCTACACCTTC	CASKPPSPSSAPRRVPKNYGYTF
TRBV27	-	TRBJ1-2	-	TGTGCCAGCAGTTTAAAAAGGGGCGCAATCTATGGCTACACCTTC	CASSLKRGAIYGYTF
TRBV3-1	few	TRBJ2-2	-	TGTGCCAGCAGCCAAGATAAGTTCGGCCGGGCGAACACCGGGGAGCTGTTTTTT	CASSQDKFGRANTGELFF
TRBV29-1	few	TRBJ2-1	TRBD2	TGCAGCGTTGCCGGTTTTAGGGAGGGCTACAATGAGCAGTTCTTC	CSVAGFREGYNEQFF
TRBV12-3/TRBV12-4	many	TRBJ2-7	TRBD1	TGTGCCAGCAGTCCCGGACAGGGCTACGAGCAGTACTTC	CASSPGQGYEQYF
TRBV4-2	-	TRBJ2-3	TRBD2	TGTGCCAGCAGCACCGGGACTACAATCACAGATACGCAGTATTTT	CASSTGTTITDTQYF
TRBV27	few	TRBJ2-1	-	TGTGCCAGCAGTTTCGTGGGAAAGGGCGAGCAGTTCTTC	CASSFVGKGEQFF
TRBV9	-	TRBJ1-4	-	TGTGCCAGCAGCGTAGGACCGGGGGAAAAACTGTTTTTT	CASSVGPGEKLFF
TRBV7-2	-	TRBJ1-1	-	TGTGCCAGCAGTCCTTACAAGGGGCACACTGAAGCTTTCTTT	CASSPYKGHTEAFF
TRBV27	-	TRBJ2-5	-	TGTGCCAGCAGTTCTGGGGTCGAGAGGACCCAGTACTTC	CASSSGVERTQYF
TRBV4-3	few	TRBJ1-6	TRBD1	TGCGCCAGCAGCCAAGTGGACAGGGAGAATTCACCCCTCCACTTT	CASSQVDRENSPLHF
TRBV5-4	once	TRBJ2-1	-	TGTGCCAGCAGCAAAACCGCGGCCTACAATGAGCAGTTCTTC	CASSKTAAYNEQFF
TRBV20-1	-	TRBJ2-5	TRBD2	TGCAGTGCTAGAGGGAGACTAGCCGAAGAGACCCAGTACTTC	CSARGRLAEETQYF
TRBV11-2	-	TRBJ1-1	-	TGTGCCAGCAGCTTAGATCGGGTAGGAGAAGCTTTCTTT	CASSLDRVGEAFF
TRBV7-9	-	TRBJ2-1	-	TGTGCCAGCAGCCCTGATCGGGGGGCCTTCAATGAGCAGTTCTTC	CASSPDRGAFNEQFF